These 20 T cell receptor beta chains were sequenced from one sample in a study of T cells in Graves' hyperthyroidism and ophthalmopathy. Amplified TCR beta CDR3 regions came from RNA transcripts. During a first-round RT-PCR of the TCR CDR3, the HTBI primer set was used. TCRdb re-called the multiplex PCR reads with MiXCR, one entry per CDR3 protein. Of around 300,000 distinct CDR3 sequences listed, over 12% are singletons. Specimen: blood. These TCRs come from a woman aged 45-60 years with Graves' hyperthyroidism that later progressed to Graves' ophthalmopathy.

This clonotype was seen repeatedly, ten times or more. The V and J genes are TRBV12-3 or TRBV12-4 and TRBJ1-1; perhaps TRBD1 as D (5 bases). This CDR3 is 13 amino acids long. Trimming shortened V by 6 bases and J by 4 bases, and 12 bases separated the two germline ends. In DNA form, the CDR3 reads TGTGCCAGCAGGCAGATGGGACTCACTGAAGCTTTCTTT. This codes for CASRQMGLTEAFF.

This clonotype was seen a handful of times. The CDR3 DNA follows: TGTGCCAGCAGTCAAGTCCCGGGGACTGGGGCCAACGTCCTGACTTTC. It is translated as CASSQVPGTGANVLTF. The chain combines TRBV7-2 with TRBJ2-6, with D perhaps matching TRBD2 (5 bases). The germline V gene has CDR1 SGHTA and CDR2 FQGNSA. The V end lost 6 bases, the J end lost 2 bases, and 14 bases lay between the germline ends. The CDR3 length is 16 residues.

This clonotype was observed at least ten times. The V gene is TRBV2, the J gene TRBJ2-2, with D maybe TRBD1 (6 bases). The V gene lost 6 bases and the J gene lost 0 bases, with 14 bases spanning the gap. The germline CDR1 and CDR2 sequences are SNHLY and FYNNEI. This CDR3 is 16 amino acids long. The CDR3 is CASRHGTFANTGELFF. The CDR3 bases are TGTGCCAGCAGACACGGGACATTCGCGAACACCGGGGAGCTGTTTTTT.

The table lists this clonotype with many counts. CDR3 loop: CASGEPGGYEQYF. The CDR3 DNA follows: TGTGCCAGCGGTGAACCGGGAGGCTACGAGCAGTACTTC. V and J are TRBV27 and TRBJ2-7; 7 nucleotides line up with TRBD2. With V trimmed by 8 bases and J by 3 bases, 7 bases remained unmatched. The germline V gene encodes CDR1 MNHEY and CDR2 SMNVEV (reference sequence). The CDR3 has 13 residues.

This clonotype has ten or more counts. An end of the junction does not agree with germline; a read error may underlie this. The genes are TRBV7-7 and TRBJ2-5; 9 positions agree with TRBD1. Germline-derived CDR1 and CDR2 are SSHAT and FNYEAQ (reference sequence). This CDR3 contains 14 residues. The chain's CDR3 is CASSLQGALETQYF. DNA for the CDR3: TGTGCTAGCAGCTTACAGGGGGCCCTGGAGACCCAGTACTTC.

The rearrangement uses TRBV15 and TRBJ2-1; D is unclear. V was pared by 1 base and J by 4 bases, with 5 bases between. Germline values: CDR1 LNHNV, CDR2 YYDKDF (reference sequence). CDR3 length: 13 residues. CDR3 nucleotides: TGTGCCACCAGCAGAGTTCGGTACAATGAGCAGTTCTTC. It yields the protein CATSRVRYNEQFF.

In its sample, this clonotype was seen many times. J is TRBJ2-5 and V is TRBV20-1, with 13 bases lining up with TRBD2. CDR3 length: 15 amino acids. V trimming: 5 bases; J trimming: 0 bases; junction bases outside the gene matches: 3. Germline-derived CDR1 and CDR2 are DFQATT and SNEGSKA (reference sequence). The CDR3 DNA reads as TGCAGTGCTGATGGGACTAGCGGGAACCAAGAGACCCAGTACTTC. Encoded protein: CSADGTSGNQETQYF.

The table lists this clonotype with many counts. V gene TRBV5-1 combines with J gene TRBJ1-4, with 7 bases matching TRBD1. Germline assignment: CDR1 SGHRS and CDR2 YFSETQ. The CDR3 loop spans 15 amino acids. V lost 3 bases and J lost 8; bases outside the gene matches: 10. The CDR3 is CASSSLDRSWEKLFF. The CDR3 DNA sequence: TGCGCCAGCAGCTCCCTGGACAGGTCGTGGGAAAAACTGTTTTTT.

This clonotype was observed a single time. The genes are TRBV2 and TRBJ2-7; 13 bases line up with TRBD2. This CDR3 is 18 amino acids long. Germline V gene data show CDR1 as SNHLY and CDR2 as FYNNEI. V lost 0 bases, J lost 3 bases, and 8 bases stayed unmatched. The CDR3, as DNA: TGTGCCAGCAGTGAAGCTGGTTGGACTAGCGGGAGTGGCTACGAGCAGTACTTC. Translating gives CASSEAGWTSGSGYEQYF.

This rearrangement joins TRBV2 to TRBJ1-5; TRBD1 matches at 8 bases. Unmatched junction bases numbered 6, after V lost 5 bases and J lost 0 bases. The germline gives CDR1 SNHLY, CDR2 FYNNEI. The CDR3 is 16 residues long. CDR3 bases: TGTGCCAGCAGTTTCAGGGGGCTTAGTAGCAATCAGCCCCAGCATTTT. Encoded protein: CASSFRGLSSNQPQHF.

This clonotype appeared many times. The rearrangement uses TRBV20-1 and TRBJ2-7; 8 bases line up with TRBD1. Trimming took 5 bases from V and 6 from J; bases not matched to a gene: 9. The germline CDR1 and CDR2 sequences are DFQATT and SNEGSKA (reference sequence). The CDR3 sequence is 13 residues long. The CDR3 here is CSALDRVFGEQYF. CDR3 in DNA: TGCAGTGCTCTGGACAGGGTATTTGGCGAGCAGTACTTC.

This clonotype was recorded at least ten times. This sequence joins TRBV6-1 and TRBJ2-7; TRBD1 matches at 10 bases. The CDR3 is 16 amino acids. V was clipped by 3 bases and J by 4 bases; unmatched bases: 9. CDR1 is MNHNS and CDR2 is SASEGT in the germline V gene. CDR3: CASSDPRDRGRYEQYF. In DNA, the CDR3 is TGTGCCAGCAGTGACCCCCGGGACAGGGGCAGGTACGAGCAGTACTTC.

This clonotype was found many times. The chain has TRBV6-1 and TRBJ2-7; the match to TRBD2 covers 7 bases. Germline V CDR1 and CDR2: MNHNS, SASEGT. The J segment lost 3 bases and the V segment lost 8 bases, leaving 7 bases of the junction unmatched. The CDR3 runs to 13 residues. The CDR3 loop reads CASGRDYNYEQYF. In nucleotides, the CDR3 is TGTGCCAGCGGTAGGGACTACAACTACGAGCAGTACTTC.

This clonotype showed up many times. The gene calls are TRBV7-8 and TRBJ1-5, with D possibly matching TRBD1 (5 bases). This CDR3 contains 16 residues. Germline CDR1 SGHVS, CDR2 FQNEAQ. V was shortened by 1 base and J by 0 bases, with 10 bases between the two germline ends. CDR3 sequence: CASSLVPGYSNQPQHF. Here the CDR3 DNA reads TGTGCCAGCAGCTTAGTCCCAGGGTATAGCAATCAGCCCCAGCATTTT.

V gene TRBV20-1 combines with J gene TRBJ2-1; D might be TRBD1 (7 bases). The CDR3 is 13 residues long. Germline V gene sequence: CDR1 DFQATT, CDR2 SNEGSKA (reference sequence). The CDR3 sequence is CSFPLEGADEQFF. In DNA form, the CDR3 reads TGCAGCTTCCCATTGGAGGGGGCGGATGAGCAGTTCTTC.

Comments on this clonotype: A much larger clone sits a single nucleotide away, making a read error possible. The chain carries TRBV7-9 and TRBJ2-3; 11 nucleotides line up with TRBD1. V lost 6 bases and J lost 8; bases outside the gene matches: 7. This CDR3 has 14 residues. CDR1 and CDR2 (germline): SEHNR, FQNEAQ (reference sequence). The CDR3 DNA is TGTGCCAGCAGTCAGGACAGGGGGCCAGGTACGCAGTATTTT. Amino acids: CASSQDRGPGTQYF.

This clonotype was picked up many times. The gene calls are TRBV20-1 and TRBJ2-2; TRBD1 agrees at 10 bases. With V trimmed by 5 bases and J by 5 bases, 5 bases remained unmatched. In germline, CDR1 is DFQATT, CDR2 SNEGSKA (reference sequence). The CDR3 is 14 amino acids. Written as DNA, the CDR3 is TGCAGTGCTCCCGGGACAGGGGCTACCGGGGAGCTGTTTTTT. It specifies CSAPGTGATGELFF.

The table lists this clonotype with a few counts. The chain recombines TRBV2 with TRBJ2-7; D possibly corresponds to TRBD2 (6 bases). The CDR3 length is 15 residues. Trimming took off 6 bases at V and 2 bases at J, with 17 bases between the two ends. The germline gives CDR1 SNHLY, CDR2 FYNNEI. The CDR3 loop reads CASSVRLVGTYEQYF. The CDR3 bases are TGTGCCAGCAGCGTCAGACTAGTGGGTACCTACGAGCAGTACTTC.

This clonotype has a handful of counts. The chain recombines TRBV19 with TRBJ2-1; D unresolved. The CDR3 covers 12 residues. Deletions cut 2 bases from V and 5 bases from J, with 4 bases between. The V gene's germline CDR1 is LNHDA and CDR2 SQIVND (reference sequence). CDR3 sequence: CASSITDNEQFF. The CDR3 DNA is TGTGCCAGTAGTATAACGGACAATGAGCAGTTCTTC.

Many counts were recorded for this clonotype. CDR3 region: CASNHPGPGYEQYF. The DNA for the CDR3 is TGTGCCAGCAACCACCCAGGGCCAGGCTACGAGCAGTACTTC. The chain employs TRBV6-2 or TRBV6-3 and TRBJ2-7, with a weak D call TRBD1 (5 bases). The CDR3 runs to 14 residues. With 7 bases removed from V and 3 bases from J, the gap between germline ends came to 16 bases. The germline CDR1 and CDR2 sequences are MNHEY and SVGEGT.